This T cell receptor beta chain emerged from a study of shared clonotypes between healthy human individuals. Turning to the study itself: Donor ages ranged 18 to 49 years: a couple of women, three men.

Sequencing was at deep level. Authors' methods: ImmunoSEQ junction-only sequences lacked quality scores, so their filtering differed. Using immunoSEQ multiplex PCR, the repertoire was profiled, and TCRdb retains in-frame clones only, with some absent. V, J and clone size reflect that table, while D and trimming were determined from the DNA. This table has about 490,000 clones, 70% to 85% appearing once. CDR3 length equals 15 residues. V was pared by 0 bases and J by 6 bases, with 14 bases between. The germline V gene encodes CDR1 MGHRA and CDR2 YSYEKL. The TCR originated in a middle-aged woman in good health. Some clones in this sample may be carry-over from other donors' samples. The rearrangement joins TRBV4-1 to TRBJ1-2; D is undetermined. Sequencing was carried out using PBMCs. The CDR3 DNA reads TGCGCCAGCAGCCAAGATCCGGAATTCATGGATGGCTACACCTTC. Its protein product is CASSQDPEFMDGYTF.